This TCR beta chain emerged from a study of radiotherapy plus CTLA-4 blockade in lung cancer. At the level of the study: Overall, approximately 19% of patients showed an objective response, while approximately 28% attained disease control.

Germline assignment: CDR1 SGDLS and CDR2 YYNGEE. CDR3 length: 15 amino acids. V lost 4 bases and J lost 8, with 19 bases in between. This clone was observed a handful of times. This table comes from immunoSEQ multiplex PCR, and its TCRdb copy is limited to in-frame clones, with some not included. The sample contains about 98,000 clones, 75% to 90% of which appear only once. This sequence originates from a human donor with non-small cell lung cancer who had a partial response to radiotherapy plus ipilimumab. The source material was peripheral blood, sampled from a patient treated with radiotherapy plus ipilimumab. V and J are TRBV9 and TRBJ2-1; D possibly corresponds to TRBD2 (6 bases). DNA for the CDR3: TGTGCCAGCAGCCTGGGACCGCTCCCGGGGGATGAGCAGTTCTTC. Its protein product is CASSLGPLPGDEQFF.